Here is one T cell receptor (beta chain) with its context. The data were taken from a study of blood T cell repertoires in COVID-19. The CDR3 has 14 amino acids. Germline V gives CDR1 LGHDT, CDR2 YNNKEL (reference sequence). V lost 2 bases to trimming and J lost 2 bases, with 8 bases between them. Clones were sequenced by immunoSEQ multiplex PCR, and TCRdb holds only the in-frame ones, with some missing. This sample has some 100,000 clones, with 70% to 90% found just once. The sample was peripheral blood. The clonotype comes from a woman aged 80 or over with active COVID-19. The V call is TRBV3-1 (or the pseudogene TRBV3-2), the J call TRBJ2-3; D is unresolved. CDR3: CASSQTSPTDTQYF. The CDR3, as DNA: TGTGCCAGCAGCCAAACATCCCCCACAGATACGCAGTATTTT.